What follows are 27 T cell receptor beta chains derived from one specimen sequenced in a study of cytomegalovirus exposure and HLA in healthy donors. 60 Vbeta and 13 Jbeta primers were used in PCR. Some clones are missing from TCRdb's copy, which holds only in-frame ones; the method was immunoSEQ multiplex PCR. This sample carries about 150,000 clones, around 84% of them seen once, and the ten largest clones take 2% to 2.5%. Sample: PBMCs. The receptors derive from a woman under 30 in good health and CMV-seronegative.

The chain combines TRBV12-5 with TRBJ2-3; 10 bases agree with TRBD1. Per germline, CDR1 LGHNT and CDR2 FRNRAP. The CDR3 is 14 amino acids. With 5 bases clipped from V and 4 bases from J, the junction kept 3 bases outside the gene matches. CDR3 in DNA: TGTGCTAGTGGTATAGGACAGGGGGCAGATACGCAGTATTTT. Protein sequence: CASGIGQGADTQYF.

The J gene is TRBJ2-7, the V gene TRBV28; D is possibly TRBD1 (5 bases). The germline gives CDR1 MDHEN, CDR2 SYDVKM. This CDR3 spans 15 amino acids. Trimming shortened V by 5 bases and J by 2 bases, and 16 bases separated the two germline ends. The CDR3 DNA is TGTGCCAGCAGTCCCTACACTGGCAGGGCCTACGAGCAGTACTTC. This gives the protein CASSPYTGRAYEQYF.

The chain is built from TRBV29-1 and TRBJ1-2; TRBD1 agrees at 11 bases. The junction had 1 base not matched to a gene; V was cut back by 0 bases and J by 4 bases. Germline V lookup: CDR1 SQVTM, CDR2 ANQGSEA. There are 14 residues in the CDR3. CDR3 coding DNA: TGCAGCGTTGAAGAGGGGACAGGGGGCTATGGCTACACCTTC. Translation: CSVEEGTGGYGYTF.

This clone was observed a handful of times. This rearrangement joins TRBV28 to TRBJ1-5; TRBD1 matches at 9 bases. With V trimmed by 5 bases and J by 1 base, 3 bases remained unmatched. CDR1 is MDHEN, CDR2 SYDVKM, per germline. The CDR3 has 15 residues. CDR3 protein: CASSLQGASNQPQHF. The CDR3 bases are TGTGCCAGCAGTCTACAGGGGGCGAGCAATCAGCCCCAGCATTTT.

The rearrangement links TRBV19 to TRBJ1-2; 9 bases map to TRBD1. Unmatched junction bases numbered 5, after V lost 5 bases and J lost 1 base. The V gene's germline CDR1 is LNHDA and CDR2 SQIVND (reference sequence). CDR3 length: 15 residues. Here the CDR3 DNA reads TGTGCCAGTAGTGCGGGGACAGGGCGTAACTATGGCTACACCTTC. Its translation: CASSAGTGRNYGYTF.

This rearrangement joins TRBV27 to TRBJ2-4, with 11 positions matching TRBD2. This CDR3 comprises 16 residues. The J segment lost 4 bases and the V segment lost 5 bases, leaving 7 bases of the junction unmatched. CDR1 MNHEY and CDR2 SMNVEV come from the germline V gene (reference sequence). The CDR3 sequence: CASSPGVAGGKNIQYF. The CDR3 bases are TGTGCCAGCAGTCCGGGAGTAGCGGGGGGGAAAAACATTCAGTACTTC.

The gene calls are TRBV9 and TRBJ2-7; 13 nucleotides line up with TRBD2. The CDR3 is made up of 15 amino acids. Germline V gives CDR1 SGDLS, CDR2 YYNGEE. The V gene end was trimmed by 0 bases and the J gene end by 7 bases; junction bases not matched to a gene: 4. The CDR3 DNA reads TGTGCCAGCAGCGTAGCTACGGGACTAGCGGGGGAGCAGTACTTC. Amino acid sequence: CASSVATGLAGEQYF.

CDR3 in DNA: TGTGCCAGCAGCTTAGAGAGTTTCGGAGGAGGGACCCAGTACTTC. This encodes CASSLESFGGGTQYF. The V call is TRBV7-6, the J call TRBJ2-5, with a possible D match to TRBD2 (5 bases). The germline V gene has CDR1 SGHVS and CDR2 FNYEAQ. V was clipped by 1 base and J by 7 bases, with 16 bases between them. The CDR3 extends over 15 amino acids.

This clone was counted a single time. The gene calls are TRBV7-8 and TRBJ1-2, with 9 positions matching TRBD1. V lost 5 bases, J lost 5 bases, and 9 bases stayed unmatched. This CDR3 is 15 amino acids long. Germline V gives CDR1 SGHVS, CDR2 FQNEAQ. CDR3 amino acids: CASSISPGTGYGYTF. CDR3 bases: TGTGCCAGCAGCATTTCCCCCGGGACAGGGTATGGCTACACCTTC.

The chain combines TRBV28 with TRBJ2-1, with 8 bases that match TRBD2. V lost 2 bases to trimming and J lost 1 base; unmatched junction nucleotides: 4. Germline V gives CDR1 MDHEN, CDR2 SYDVKM. The CDR3 has 16 residues. The CDR3 DNA follows: TGTGCCAGCAGTTTAATCGGGGGGGCGTCCTACAATGAGCAGTTCTTC. This translates into CASSLIGGASYNEQFF.

The V and J genes are TRBV11-1 and TRBJ2-7; tentatively, D is TRBD2 (6 bases). Trimming stripped 5 bases from V and 0 bases from J, with 14 bases between. CDR3 length: 15 residues. The V gene's germline CDR1 is SGHAT and CDR2 FQDESV (reference sequence). CDR3 loop: CASSPRGESSYEQYF. In nucleotides, the CDR3 is TGTGCCAGCAGCCCGCGGGGAGAGAGCTCCTACGAGCAGTACTTC.

This clone was recorded once. The chain links TRBV4-3 to TRBJ2-2; a possible D gene is TRBD2 (5 bases). The CDR3 length is 18 residues. Looked up from germline, CDR1 is LGHNA and CDR2 is YSLEER. Trimming removed 0 bases from V and 5 bases from J, with 19 bases in between. The chain's CDR3 is CASSQDDRAARGTGELFF. DNA for the CDR3: TGCGCCAGCAGCCAAGATGATAGGGCGGCCCGGGGTACCGGGGAGCTGTTTTTT.

CDR3 protein: CASTRGVGEQYF. In DNA form, the CDR3 reads TGTGCCAGCACCCGGGGAGTCGGAGAGCAGTACTTC. The V gene is TRBV11-2, the J gene TRBJ2-7; a possible D gene is TRBD2 (5 bases). Germline assignment: CDR1 SGHAT and CDR2 FQNNGV. Trimming removed 7 bases at V and 7 bases at J, with 14 bases between. The CDR3 has 12 amino acids.

The chain links TRBV11-2 to TRBJ1-2, with 10 bases lining up with TRBD1. Per germline, CDR1 SGHAT and CDR2 FQNNGV. Trimming cost V 5 bases and J 8 bases; bases outside gene matches: 11. CDR3 length equals 15 residues. CDR3 DNA sequence: TGTGCCAGCAGCGACCGGGACAGGGGTTTTAGCGGCTACACCTTC. It specifies CASSDRDRGFSGYTF.

This chain connects TRBV15 to TRBJ1-2; 7 bases are shared with TRBD1. With 0 bases clipped from V and 1 base from J, the junction kept 5 bases outside the gene matches. This CDR3 is built from 16 residues. Germline V lookup: CDR1 LNHNV, CDR2 YYDKDF (reference sequence). This chain's CDR3 is CATSRDRDSFNYGYTF. For the CDR3, the DNA is TGTGCCACCAGCAGAGACAGGGACAGCTTTAACTATGGCTACACCTTC. Full variable domain (missing parts from reference TRBV15 and TRBJ1-2): DAMVIQNPRYQVTQFGKPVTLSCSQTLNHNVMYWYQQKSSQAPKLLFHYYDKDFNNEADTPDNFQSRRPNTSFCFLDIRSPGLGDTAMYLCATSRDRDSFNYGYTFGSGTRLTVV.

This clone was seen a single time. The chain recombines TRBV4-1 with TRBJ2-7; 12 positions match TRBD2. V was pared by 4 bases and J by 3 bases, with 4 bases of the junction left unmatched. The CDR3 length is 15 residues. Looked up from germline, CDR1 is MGHRA and CDR2 is YSYEKL. CDR3 nucleotide sequence: TGCGCCAGCAGCCGAAGACTAGCGGGAGACTACGAGCAGTACTTC. It encodes CASSRRLAGDYEQYF.

V gene TRBV6-1 combines with J gene TRBJ2-7; 7 bases map to TRBD2. Germline V gives CDR1 MNHNS, CDR2 SASEGT. The CDR3 extends over 13 amino acids. V shed 4 bases and J 7 bases; nucleotides not matched to a gene: 7. The CDR3 coding sequence is TGTGCCAGCAGTGGGGGAGGGCCGAAGGAGCAGTACTTC. Its protein is CASSGGGPKEQYF.

This chain connects TRBV6-5 to TRBJ1-2; 9 positions agree with TRBD1. In germline, CDR1 is MNHEY, CDR2 SVGAGI. The CDR3 loop spans 15 amino acids. With V trimmed by 2 bases and J by 4 bases, 5 bases remained unmatched. The CDR3 sequence is CASSYLRDRVYGYTF. The CDR3 DNA is TGTGCCAGCAGTTACCTCCGGGACAGGGTCTATGGCTACACCTTC.

This chain joins TRBV10-3 and TRBJ2-5; D remains unclear. The J call may be mistaken, given a closer DNA end match to TRBJ2-7. Germline V gene lookup returns CDR1 ENHRY and CDR2 SYGVKD. The CDR3 length is 12 residues. The CDR3 spells CAISERNYEQYF. DNA of the CDR3: TGTGCCATCAGTGAGCGGAACTACGAGCAGTACTTC.

The chain carries TRBV4-2 and TRBJ1-2; TRBD1 aligns across 9 bases. Trimming at V came to 4 bases and at J to 5 bases, leaving 5 bases not matched to a gene. Germline V CDR1 and CDR2: LGHNA, YNFKEQ. The CDR3 is made up of 14 amino acids. CDR3 sequence reads: CASSPLGQGYGYTF. In DNA form, the CDR3 reads TGTGCCAGCAGCCCTCTGGGACAGGGATATGGCTACACCTTC.

About this clone itself: The germline gene is not matched at one end of the junction; a read error may be the cause. The V and J genes are TRBV6-1 and TRBJ1-6, with D unresolved. The germline CDR1 and CDR2 sequences are MNHNS and SASEGT. The CDR3 spans 14 residues. In DNA, the CDR3 is TGTGCCAGCGGTGACCTCCGAGGGAATTCACCCCTCCACTTT. Protein product: CASGDLRGNSPLHF.

This chain joins TRBV4-3 and TRBJ1-2; D is unresolved. Between the trimmed V and J ends, which lost 3 bases and 5 bases, there was a span of 19 bases. CDR1 and CDR2 (germline): LGHNA, YSLEER. The CDR3 sequence is 16 residues long. CDR3 coding DNA: TGCGCCAGCAGCCAGGATAGGACTGAGAATATATATGGCTACACCTTC. Protein: CASSQDRTENIYGYTF.

This clone has just one count. The rearrangement uses TRBV19 and TRBJ2-7; D gene ambiguous. This CDR3 region has 13 residues. Trimming stripped 1 base from V and 1 base from J, with 5 bases between. From germline, CDR1 is LNHDA and CDR2 SQIVND (reference sequence). The CDR3, as DNA: TGTGCCAGTAGTATAGCCGTGTCCTACGAGCAGTACTTC. Its translation: CASSIAVSYEQYF. Combining the CDR3 with reference TRBV19 and TRBJ2-7 gives the whole variable domain DGGITQSPKYLFRKEGQNVTLSCEQNLNHDAMYWYRQDPGQGLRLIYYSQIVNDFQKGDIAEGYSVSREKKESFPLTVTSAQKNPTAFYLCASSIAVSYEQYFGPGTRLTVT.

The genes are TRBV27 and TRBJ1-2; a weak D match, TRBD1 (5 bases). V gave up 3 bases and J gave up 4 bases, with 12 bases separating them. This CDR3 region has 14 residues. Germline CDR1 MNHEY, CDR2 SMNVEV (reference sequence). CDR3 sequence (DNA): TGTGCCAGCAGTTTCGCAGGGTGGAGCTATGGCTACACCTTC. Its translation is CASSFAGWSYGYTF.

The V and J genes are TRBV29-1 and TRBJ1-3; D gene uncertain. Between the trimmed V and J ends, which lost 3 bases and 3 bases, there was a span of 9 bases. Germline CDR1 and CDR2: SQVTM and ANQGSEA. The CDR3 length is 13 residues. The CDR3 nucleotides read TGCAGCGTTGAGTCCGGCGGTGGAAACACCATATATTTT. It codes for CSVESGGGNTIYF.

The genes are TRBV2 and TRBJ2-2, with a tentative D call TRBD1 (5 bases). The CDR3 totals 14 residues. CDR1 and CDR2 (germline): SNHLY, FYNNEI. V lost 1 base and J 8 bases, leaving 11 bases between the germline ends. CDR3 coding DNA: TGTGCCAGCAGTGAAGGCAGGGCCGGGGGGGAGCTGTTTTTT. This codes for CASSEGRAGGELFF. The full variable domain, completed using reference TRBV2 and TRBJ2-2, is EPEVTQTPSHQVTQMGQEVILRCVPISNHLYFYWYRQILGQKVEFLVSFYNNEISEKSEIFDDQFSVERPDGSNFTLKIRSTKLEDSAMYFCASSEGRAGGELFFGEGSRLTVL.

This clone showed up just once. This chain uses TRBV7-2 with TRBJ2-7, with D tentatively TRBD2 (5 bases). Trimming took off 2 bases at V and 1 base at J, with 15 bases between the two ends. From germline, CDR1 is SGHTA and CDR2 FQGNSA. The CDR3 contains 16 residues. The chain's CDR3 is CASSLTDLRLSYEQYF. CDR3 coding DNA: TGTGCCAGCAGCTTAACCGACCTAAGACTATCCTACGAGCAGTACTTC.